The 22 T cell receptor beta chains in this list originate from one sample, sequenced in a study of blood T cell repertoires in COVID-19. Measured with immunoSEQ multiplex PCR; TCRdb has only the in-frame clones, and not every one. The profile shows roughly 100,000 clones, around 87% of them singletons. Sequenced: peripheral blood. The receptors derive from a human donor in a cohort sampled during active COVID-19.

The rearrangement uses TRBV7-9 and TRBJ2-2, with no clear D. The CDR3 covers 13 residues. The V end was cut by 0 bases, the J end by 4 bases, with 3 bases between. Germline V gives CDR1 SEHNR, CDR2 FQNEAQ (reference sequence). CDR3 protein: CASSLAVTGELFF. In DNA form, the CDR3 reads TGTGCCAGCAGCTTAGCCGTCACCGGGGAGCTGTTTTTT.

CDR3 bases: TGTGCCAGCAGCTCTTCGGCGGGGATATGGGGCGATACGCAGTATTTT. Protein: CASSSSAGIWGDTQYF. The chain recombines TRBV5-6 with TRBJ2-3, with D possibly being TRBD2 (6 bases). Deletions cut 3 bases from V and 6 bases from J, with 20 bases between. Germline values: CDR1 SGHDT, CDR2 YYEEEE. The CDR3 extends over 16 amino acids.

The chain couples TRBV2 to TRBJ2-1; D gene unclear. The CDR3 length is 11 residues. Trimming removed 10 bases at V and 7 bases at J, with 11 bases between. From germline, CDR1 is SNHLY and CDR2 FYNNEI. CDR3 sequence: CATAVANEQFF. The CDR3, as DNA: TGTGCCACGGCCGTAGCAAATGAGCAGTTCTTC. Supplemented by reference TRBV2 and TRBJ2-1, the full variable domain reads EPEVTQTPSHQVTQMGQEVILRCVPISNHLYFYWYRQILGQKVEFLVSFYNNEISEKSEIFDDQFSVERPDGSNFTLKIRSTKLEDSAMYFCATAVANEQFFGPGTRLTVL.

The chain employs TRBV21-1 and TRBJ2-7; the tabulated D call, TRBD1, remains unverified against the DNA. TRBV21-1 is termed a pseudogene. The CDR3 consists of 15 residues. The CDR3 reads CASITSDPRGHSVFF. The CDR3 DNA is TGTGCCAGCATCACATCTGATCCCAGGGGGCATTCTGTCTTTTTC.

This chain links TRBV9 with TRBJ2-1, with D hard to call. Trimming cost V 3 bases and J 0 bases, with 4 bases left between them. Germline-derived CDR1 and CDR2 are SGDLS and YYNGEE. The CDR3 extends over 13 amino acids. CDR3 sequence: CASSASSYNEQFF. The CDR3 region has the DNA TGTGCCAGCAGCGCGAGCTCCTACAATGAGCAGTTCTTC.

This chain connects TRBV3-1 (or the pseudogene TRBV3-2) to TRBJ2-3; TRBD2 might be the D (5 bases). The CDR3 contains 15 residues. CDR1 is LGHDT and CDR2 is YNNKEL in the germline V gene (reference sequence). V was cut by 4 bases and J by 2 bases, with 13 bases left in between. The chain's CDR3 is CASSRYEGFTDTQYF. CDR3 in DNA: TGTGCCAGCAGCCGATACGAGGGATTCACAGATACGCAGTATTTT.

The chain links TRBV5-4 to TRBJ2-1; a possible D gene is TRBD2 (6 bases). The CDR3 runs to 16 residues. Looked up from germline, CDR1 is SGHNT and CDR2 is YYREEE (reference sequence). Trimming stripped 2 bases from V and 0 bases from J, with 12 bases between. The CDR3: CASSLAATSSYNEQFF. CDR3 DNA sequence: TGTGCCAGCAGCTTAGCAGCGACTAGCTCCTACAATGAGCAGTTCTTC.

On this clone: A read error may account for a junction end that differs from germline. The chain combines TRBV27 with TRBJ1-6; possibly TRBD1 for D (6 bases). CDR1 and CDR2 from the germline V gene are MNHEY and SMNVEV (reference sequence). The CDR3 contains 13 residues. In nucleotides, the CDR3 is TGTGCCAGCAGTTTACTGGGGGGGGCCACCCTAAACTTT. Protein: CASSLLGGATLNF.

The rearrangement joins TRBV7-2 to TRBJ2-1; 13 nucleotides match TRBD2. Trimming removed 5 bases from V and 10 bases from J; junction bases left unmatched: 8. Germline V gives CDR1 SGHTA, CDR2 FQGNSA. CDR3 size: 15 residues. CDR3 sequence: CASSPGTSGIWEQFF. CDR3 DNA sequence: TGTGCCAGCAGCCCTGGGACTAGCGGGATTTGGGAGCAGTTCTTC.

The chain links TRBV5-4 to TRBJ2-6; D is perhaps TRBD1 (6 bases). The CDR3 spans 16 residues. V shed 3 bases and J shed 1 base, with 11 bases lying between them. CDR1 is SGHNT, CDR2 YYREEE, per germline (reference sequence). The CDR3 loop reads CASSSYRVSGANVLTF. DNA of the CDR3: TGTGCCAGCAGCTCCTACAGGGTTTCTGGGGCCAACGTCCTGACTTTC.

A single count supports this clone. CDR3: CASTPSRAALGGYTF. The CDR3 DNA follows: TGTGCCAGCACCCCCTCGAGGGCAGCCCTGGGTGGCTACACCTTC. This sequence joins TRBV27 and TRBJ1-2; no definite D call. Germline V gene sequence: CDR1 MNHEY, CDR2 SMNVEV (reference sequence). With 7 bases removed from V and 7 bases from J, the gap between germline ends came to 22 bases. The CDR3 has 15 residues.

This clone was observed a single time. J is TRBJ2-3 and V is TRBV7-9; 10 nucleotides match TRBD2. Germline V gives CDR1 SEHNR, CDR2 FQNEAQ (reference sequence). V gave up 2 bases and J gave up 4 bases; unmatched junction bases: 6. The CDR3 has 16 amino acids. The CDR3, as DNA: TGTGCCAGCAGCTTAAGGCTAGCGGGAGAGGCAGATACGCAGTATTTT. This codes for CASSLRLAGEADTQYF.

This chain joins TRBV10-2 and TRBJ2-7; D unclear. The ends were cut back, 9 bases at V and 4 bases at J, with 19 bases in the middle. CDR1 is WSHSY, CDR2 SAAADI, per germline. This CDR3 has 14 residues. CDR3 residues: CASRLDELQYEQYF. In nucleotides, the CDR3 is TGCGCCAGTAGATTAGATGAATTACAGTACGAGCAGTACTTC.

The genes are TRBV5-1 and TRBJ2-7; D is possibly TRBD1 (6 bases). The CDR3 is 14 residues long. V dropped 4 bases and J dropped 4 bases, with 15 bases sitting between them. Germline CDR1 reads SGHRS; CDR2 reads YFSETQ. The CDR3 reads CASSTGQPTYEQYF. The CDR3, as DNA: TGCGCCAGCAGCACAGGACAGCCTACGTACGAGCAGTACTTC. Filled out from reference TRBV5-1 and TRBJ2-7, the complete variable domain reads KAGVTQTPRYLIKTRGQQVTLSCSPISGHRSVSWYQQTPGQGLQFLFEYFSETQRNKGNFPGRFSGRQFSNSRSEMNVSTLELGDSALYLCASSTGQPTYEQYFGPGTRLTVT.

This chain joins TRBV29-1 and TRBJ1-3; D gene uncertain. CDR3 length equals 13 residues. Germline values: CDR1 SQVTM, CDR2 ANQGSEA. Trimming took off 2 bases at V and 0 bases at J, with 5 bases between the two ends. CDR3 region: CSVEQNSGNTIYF. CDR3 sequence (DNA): TGCAGCGTTGAACAGAACTCTGGAAACACCATATATTTT. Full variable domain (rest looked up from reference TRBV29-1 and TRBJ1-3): SAVISQKPSRDICQRGTSLTIQCQVDSQVTMMFWYRQQPGQSLTLIATANQGSEATYESGFVIDKFPISRPNLTFSTLTVSNMSPEDSSIYLCSVEQNSGNTIYFGEGSWLTVV.

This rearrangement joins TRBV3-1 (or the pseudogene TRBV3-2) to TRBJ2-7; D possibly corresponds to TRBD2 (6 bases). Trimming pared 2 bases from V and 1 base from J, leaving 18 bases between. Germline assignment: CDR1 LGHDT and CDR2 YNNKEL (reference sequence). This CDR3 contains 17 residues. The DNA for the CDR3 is TGTGCCAGCAGCCAATACGGGAGATCATCAGCATCCTACGAGCAGTACTTC. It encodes CASSQYGRSSASYEQYF.

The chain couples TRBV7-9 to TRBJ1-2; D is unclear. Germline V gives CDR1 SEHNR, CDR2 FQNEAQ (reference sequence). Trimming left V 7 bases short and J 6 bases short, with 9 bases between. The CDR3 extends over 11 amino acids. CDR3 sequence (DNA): TGTGCCAGCACCCCAGTCAATGGCTACACCTTC. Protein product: CASTPVNGYTF.

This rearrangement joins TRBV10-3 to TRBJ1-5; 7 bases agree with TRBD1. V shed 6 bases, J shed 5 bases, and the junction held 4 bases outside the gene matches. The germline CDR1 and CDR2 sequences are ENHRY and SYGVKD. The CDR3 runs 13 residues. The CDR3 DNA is TGTGCCATCAGGGACAGGACGGATCAGCCCCAGCATTTT. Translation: CAIRDRTDQPQHF.

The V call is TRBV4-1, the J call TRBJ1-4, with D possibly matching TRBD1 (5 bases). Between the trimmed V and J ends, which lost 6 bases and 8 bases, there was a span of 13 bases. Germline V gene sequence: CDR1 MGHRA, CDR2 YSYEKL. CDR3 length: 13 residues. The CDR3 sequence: CASRPPGGEKLFF. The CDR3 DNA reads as TGCGCCAGCAGACCACCGGGGGGAGAAAAACTGTTTTTT.

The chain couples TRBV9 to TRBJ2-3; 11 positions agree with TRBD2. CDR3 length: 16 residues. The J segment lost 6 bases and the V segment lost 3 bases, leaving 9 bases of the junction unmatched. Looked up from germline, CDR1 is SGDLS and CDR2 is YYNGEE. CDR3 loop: CASSALLAGASDTQYF. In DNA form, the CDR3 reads TGTGCCAGCAGCGCACTACTAGCGGGAGCATCTGATACGCAGTATTTT.

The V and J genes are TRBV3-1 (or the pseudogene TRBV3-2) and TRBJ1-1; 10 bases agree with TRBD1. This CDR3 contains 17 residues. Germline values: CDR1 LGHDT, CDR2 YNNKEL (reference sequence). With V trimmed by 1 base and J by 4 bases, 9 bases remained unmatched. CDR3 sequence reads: CASSQAVFGTGVTEAFF. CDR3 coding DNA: TGTGCCAGCAGCCAAGCCGTCTTCGGGACAGGGGTCACTGAAGCTTTCTTT.

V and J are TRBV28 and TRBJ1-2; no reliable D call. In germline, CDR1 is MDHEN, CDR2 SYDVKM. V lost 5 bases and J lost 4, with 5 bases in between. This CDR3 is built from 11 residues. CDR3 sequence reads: CASSPLYGYTF. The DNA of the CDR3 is TGTGCCAGCAGTCCCCTCTATGGCTACACCTTC.